Listed below are T cell receptor beta chains from one sample, sequenced in a study of patients and donors after allogeneic stem cell transplantation. Via MiXCR, TCRdb re-called the RT-PCR reads, giving one row per CDR3 protein. The top ten hold around 3.3% of the sample, which has approximately 170,000 distinct CDR3 sequences, approximately 28% seen once. The specimen sequenced was blood, either unsorted or a sorted T cell fraction (not recorded which). The receptor source for this set is a human donor who was either an allogeneic HSCT recipient or a stem cell or donor lymphocyte infusion donor (not recorded which). It is not recorded whose cells these are; they may come from a transplant donor. Both conserved end residues are part of each CDR3. D genes are given only for firm matches. Where a row states a size, it is once, few, many or the class of an expanded clone; other rows omit it.

clone_size d_call j_call v_call cdr3_aa cdr3_nt
NA NA TRBJ1-3 TRBV15 CATSARGSGNTIYF TGTGCCACCAGCGCCAGGGGATCTGGAAACACCATATATTTT
few TRBD1 TRBJ2-7 TRBV27 CASSSRQGYEQYF TGTGCCAGCAGTTCCCGACAGGGGTACGAGCAGTACTTC
NA NA TRBJ2-3 TRBV7-9 CASSLLRSFTDTQYF TGTGCCAGCAGCTTACTCAGATCTTTCACAGATACGCAGTATTTT
NA NA TRBJ1-2 TRBV18 CASSPMFADGYGYTF TGTGCCAGCTCACCAATGTTTGCAGATGGCTATGGCTACACCTTC
NA TRBD2 TRBJ2-1 TRBV6-5 CASSYGLAGAGEQFF TGTGCCAGCAGTTACGGCCTAGCGGGAGCTGGGGAGCAGTTCTTC
NA NA TRBJ2-6 TRBV5-1 CASSLAALIGANVLTF TGCGCCAGCAGCTTGGCCGCCCTCATAGGGGCCAACGTCCTGACTTTC
NA TRBD2 TRBJ2-1 TRBV7-8 CAIRRSGGHNEQFF TGTGCCATCAGGAGGAGCGGGGGTCACAATGAGCAGTTCTTC
NA NA TRBJ2-7 TRBV15 CATSRDPSSYEQYF TGTGCCACCAGCAGAGACCCGAGCTCCTACGAGCAGTACTTC
few NA TRBJ2-4 TRBV27 CASKRTGVDKNIQYF TGTGCCAGCAAGCGGACGGGAGTTGACAAAAACATTCAGTACTTC
few TRBD1 TRBJ2-3 TRBV5-1 CASGRQGNTDTQYF TGCGCCAGCGGACGACAGGGTAATACAGATACGCAGTATTTT
NA NA TRBJ2-1 TRBV2 CASSEFLESEQFF TGTGCCAGCAGTGAATTTTTGGAGAGTGAGCAGTTCTTC
once NA TRBJ1-6 TRBV9 CASSVSSGSSYNSPLHF TGTGCCAGCAGCGTTTCCAGTGGGAGCTCCTATAATTCACCCCTCCACTTT
few NA TRBJ2-7 TRBV20-1 CSARPSSSYEQYF TGCAGTGCTAGACCCAGTTCCTCCTACGAGCAGTACTTC
few NA TRBJ2-1 TRBV5-1 CASTLGGHNEQFF TGCGCCAGCACACTAGGGGGGCACAATGAGCAGTTCTTC